What follows is one T cell receptor (beta chain) and its context. Antigen specificity is unknown. With 0 bases removed from V and 7 bases from J, the gap between germline ends came to 9 bases. This CDR3 comprises 12 residues. Germline CDR1 and CDR2: SQVTM and ANQGSEA. The data originate from a study of blood T cells in healthy people across ages. Study-wide points: Reliance upon unsorted PBMCs precluded definitive naive versus antigen-experienced comparison. Calculation of diversity from one million T cells yielded estimates considered to be underestimates.

PCR was performed a second time for roughly 7 to 12 cycles using a sample-barcoded 5' primer and a J-beta primer mix. TCRdb called the 5' RACE reads again in MiXCR, with one record for every CDR3 protein. The data contain about 500,000 distinct CDR3 sequences, under 30% of them singletons. The data were also submitted as part of a second study, on T cells of mothers and their children. This second study notes: Samples were obtained from three healthy Caucasian mothers and their six children.

This receptor was taken from a boy aged 10-17 years in good health. The sample taken for sequencing was blood. This chain joins TRBV29-1 and TRBJ2-5, with unresolved D. In nucleotides, the CDR3 is TGCAGCGTTGAAGATATCCTGGGGACCCAGTACTTC. Protein: CSVEDILGTQYF.